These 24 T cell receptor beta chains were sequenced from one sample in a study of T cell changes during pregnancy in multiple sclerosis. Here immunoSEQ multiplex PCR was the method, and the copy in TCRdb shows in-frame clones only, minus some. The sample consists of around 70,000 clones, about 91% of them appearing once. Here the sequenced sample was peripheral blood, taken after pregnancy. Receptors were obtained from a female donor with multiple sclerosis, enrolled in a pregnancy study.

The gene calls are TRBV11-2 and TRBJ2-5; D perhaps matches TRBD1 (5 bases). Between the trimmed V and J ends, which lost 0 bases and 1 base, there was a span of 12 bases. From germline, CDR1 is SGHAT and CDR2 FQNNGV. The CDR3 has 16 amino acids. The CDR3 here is CASSLDLGALQETQYF. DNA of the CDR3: TGTGCCAGCAGCTTAGATCTAGGGGCGCTCCAAGAGACCCAGTACTTC.

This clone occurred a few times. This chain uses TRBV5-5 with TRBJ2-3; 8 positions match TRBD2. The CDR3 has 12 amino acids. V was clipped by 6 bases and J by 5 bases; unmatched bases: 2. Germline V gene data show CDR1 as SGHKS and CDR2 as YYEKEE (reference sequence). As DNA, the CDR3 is TGTGCCAGCATGGCGGGAGGAGATACGCAGTATTTT. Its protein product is CASMAGGDTQYF.

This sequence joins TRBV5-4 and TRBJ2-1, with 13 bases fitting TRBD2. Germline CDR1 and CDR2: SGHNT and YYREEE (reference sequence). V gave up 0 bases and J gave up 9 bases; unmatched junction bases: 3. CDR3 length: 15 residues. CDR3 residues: CASSLDTSGRAEQFF. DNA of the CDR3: TGTGCCAGCAGCTTGGACACTAGCGGGAGGGCTGAGCAGTTCTTC.

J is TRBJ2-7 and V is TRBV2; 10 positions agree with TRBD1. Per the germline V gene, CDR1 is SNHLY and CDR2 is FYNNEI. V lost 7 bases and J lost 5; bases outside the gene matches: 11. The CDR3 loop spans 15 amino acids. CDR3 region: CASKVSKTGGDEQYF. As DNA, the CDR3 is TGTGCCAGCAAAGTCTCAAAGACAGGGGGCGACGAGCAGTACTTC.

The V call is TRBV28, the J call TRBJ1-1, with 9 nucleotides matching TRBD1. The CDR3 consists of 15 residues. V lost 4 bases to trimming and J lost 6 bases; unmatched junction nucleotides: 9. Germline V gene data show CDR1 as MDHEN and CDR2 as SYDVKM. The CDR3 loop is CASSSPTGGLAEAFF. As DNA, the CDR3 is TGTGCCAGCAGTTCGCCCACAGGGGGCTTAGCTGAAGCTTTCTTT.

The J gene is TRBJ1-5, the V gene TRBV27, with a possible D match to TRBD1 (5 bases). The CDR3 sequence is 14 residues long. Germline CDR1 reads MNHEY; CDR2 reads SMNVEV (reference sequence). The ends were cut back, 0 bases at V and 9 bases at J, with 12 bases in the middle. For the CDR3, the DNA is TGTGCCAGCAGTTTATCAGGGGCGGGAGGGCCCCAGCATTTT. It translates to CASSLSGAGGPQHF.

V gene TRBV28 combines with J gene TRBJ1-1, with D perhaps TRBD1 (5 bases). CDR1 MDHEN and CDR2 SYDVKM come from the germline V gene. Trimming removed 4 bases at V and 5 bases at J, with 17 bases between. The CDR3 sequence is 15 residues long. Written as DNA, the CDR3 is TGTGCCAGCAGTTCCCTAACGGGGGGTGGAACTGAAGCTTTCTTT. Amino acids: CASSSLTGGGTEAFF.

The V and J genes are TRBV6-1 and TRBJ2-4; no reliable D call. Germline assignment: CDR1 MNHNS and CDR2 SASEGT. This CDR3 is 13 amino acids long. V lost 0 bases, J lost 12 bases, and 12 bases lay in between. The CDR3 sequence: CASSEARYQPQYF. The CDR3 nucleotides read TGTGCCAGCAGTGAAGCCAGGTATCAACCTCAGTACTTC.

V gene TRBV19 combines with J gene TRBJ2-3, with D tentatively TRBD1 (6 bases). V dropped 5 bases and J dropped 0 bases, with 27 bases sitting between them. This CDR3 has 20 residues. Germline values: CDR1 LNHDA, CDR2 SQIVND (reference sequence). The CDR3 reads CASSPRGQKYSPLSTDTQYF. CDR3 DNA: TGTGCCAGTAGTCCCCGCGGACAGAAGTACTCTCCCTTGAGCACAGATACGCAGTATTTT.

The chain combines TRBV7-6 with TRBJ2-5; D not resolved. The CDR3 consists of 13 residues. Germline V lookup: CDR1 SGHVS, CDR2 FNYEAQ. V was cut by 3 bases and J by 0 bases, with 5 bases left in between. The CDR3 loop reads CASSFSYQETQYF. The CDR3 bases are TGTGCCAGCAGCTTTTCGTACCAAGAGACCCAGTACTTC.

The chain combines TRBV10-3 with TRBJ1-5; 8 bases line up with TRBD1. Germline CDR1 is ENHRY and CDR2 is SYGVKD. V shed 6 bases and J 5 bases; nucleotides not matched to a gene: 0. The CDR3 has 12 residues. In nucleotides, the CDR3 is TGTGCCATCAGGACAGGGGATCAGCCCCAGCATTTT. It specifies CAIRTGDQPQHF.

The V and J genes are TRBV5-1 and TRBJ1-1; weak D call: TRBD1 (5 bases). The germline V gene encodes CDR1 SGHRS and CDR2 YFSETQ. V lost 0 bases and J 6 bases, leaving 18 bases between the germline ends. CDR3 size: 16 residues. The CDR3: CASSLGGWQFDPEAFF. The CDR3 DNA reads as TGCGCCAGCAGCTTGGGGGGCTGGCAGTTCGACCCTGAAGCTTTCTTT.

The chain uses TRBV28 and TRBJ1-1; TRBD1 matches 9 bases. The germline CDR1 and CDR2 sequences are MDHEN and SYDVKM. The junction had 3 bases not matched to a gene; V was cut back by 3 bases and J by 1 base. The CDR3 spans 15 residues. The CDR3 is CASSFHRGQNTEAFF. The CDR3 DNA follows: TGTGCCAGCAGTTTCCACAGGGGGCAGAACACTGAAGCTTTCTTT.

CDR3 sequence (DNA): TGTGCCAGCAGCCCCAGGACTAGCGGAATCACAGATACGCAGTATTTT. As protein: CASSPRTSGITDTQYF. V and J are TRBV11-3 and TRBJ2-3, with 10 positions matching TRBD2. Germline lookup yields CDR1 SGHNT and CDR2 YENEEA. With 5 bases clipped from V and 2 bases from J, the junction kept 7 bases outside the gene matches. The length of the CDR3 is 16 residues. The full variable domain, with the rest looked up from reference TRBV11-3 and TRBJ2-3, is EAGVVQSPRYKIIEKKQPVAFWCNPISGHNTLYWYLQNLGQGPELLIRYENEEAVDDSQLPKDRFSAERLKGVDSTLKIQPAELGDSAVYLCASSPRTSGITDTQYFGPGTRLTVL.

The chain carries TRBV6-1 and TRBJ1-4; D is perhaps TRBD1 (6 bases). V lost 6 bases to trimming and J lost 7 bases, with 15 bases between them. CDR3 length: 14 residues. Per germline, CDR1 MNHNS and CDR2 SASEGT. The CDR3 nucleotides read TGTGCCAGCAGGCTACAGGGCTCTGGTGAAAAACTGTTTTTT. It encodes CASRLQGSGEKLFF.

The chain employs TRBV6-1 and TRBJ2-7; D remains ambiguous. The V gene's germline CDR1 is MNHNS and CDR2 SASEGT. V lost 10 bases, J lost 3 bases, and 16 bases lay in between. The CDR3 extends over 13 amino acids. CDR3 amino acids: CATSILNGYEQYF. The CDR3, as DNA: TGTGCCACCTCTATACTCAACGGCTACGAGCAGTACTTC.

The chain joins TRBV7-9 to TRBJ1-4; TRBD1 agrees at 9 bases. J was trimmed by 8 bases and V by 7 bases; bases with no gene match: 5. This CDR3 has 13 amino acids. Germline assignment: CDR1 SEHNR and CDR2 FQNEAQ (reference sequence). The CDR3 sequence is CASKQGAAEKLFF. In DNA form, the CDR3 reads TGTGCCAGCAAACAGGGGGCAGCCGAAAAACTGTTTTTT.

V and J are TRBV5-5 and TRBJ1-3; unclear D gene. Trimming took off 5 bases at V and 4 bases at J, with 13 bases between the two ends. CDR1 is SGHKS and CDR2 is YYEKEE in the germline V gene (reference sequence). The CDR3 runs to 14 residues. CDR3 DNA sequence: TGTGCCAGCAGTTCGAGGGTAGCCGGAAACACCATATATTTT. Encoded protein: CASSSRVAGNTIYF.

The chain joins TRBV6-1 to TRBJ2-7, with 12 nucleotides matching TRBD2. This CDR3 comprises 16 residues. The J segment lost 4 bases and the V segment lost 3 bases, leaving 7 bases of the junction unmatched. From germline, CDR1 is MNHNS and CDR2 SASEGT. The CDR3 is CASSDRLAGEGYEQYF. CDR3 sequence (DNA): TGTGCCAGCAGTGATCGACTAGCGGGAGAAGGGTACGAGCAGTACTTC.

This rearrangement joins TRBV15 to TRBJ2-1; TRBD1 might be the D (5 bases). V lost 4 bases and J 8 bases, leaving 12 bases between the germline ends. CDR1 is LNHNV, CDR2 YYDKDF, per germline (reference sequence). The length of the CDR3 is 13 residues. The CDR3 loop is CATSNLQGDEQFF. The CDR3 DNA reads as TGTGCCACCAGCAACCTTCAAGGGGATGAGCAGTTCTTC.

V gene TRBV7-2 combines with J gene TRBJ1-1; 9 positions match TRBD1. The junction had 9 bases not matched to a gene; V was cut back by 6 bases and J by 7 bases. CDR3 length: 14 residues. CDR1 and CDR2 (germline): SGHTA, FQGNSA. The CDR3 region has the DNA TGTGCCAGCAGATGGGACAGGGTGGGTGGTGAAGCTTTCTTT. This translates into CASRWDRVGGEAFF.

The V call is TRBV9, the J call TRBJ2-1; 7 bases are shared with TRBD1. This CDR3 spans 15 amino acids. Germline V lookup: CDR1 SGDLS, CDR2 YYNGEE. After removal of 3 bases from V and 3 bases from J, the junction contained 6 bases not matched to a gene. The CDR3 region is CASSATGKVYNEQFF. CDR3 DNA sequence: TGTGCCAGCAGCGCGACAGGGAAGGTCTACAATGAGCAGTTCTTC.

The CDR3 protein is CASSRLTSGNPDTQYF. For the CDR3, the DNA is TGCGCCAGCAGCCGACTGACTAGCGGTAATCCAGATACGCAGTATTTT. The chain uses TRBV4-1 and TRBJ2-3, with TRBD2 identical over 9 bases. In germline, CDR1 is MGHRA, CDR2 YSYEKL. The J segment lost 4 bases and the V segment lost 4 bases, leaving 9 bases of the junction unmatched. This CDR3 spans 16 amino acids.

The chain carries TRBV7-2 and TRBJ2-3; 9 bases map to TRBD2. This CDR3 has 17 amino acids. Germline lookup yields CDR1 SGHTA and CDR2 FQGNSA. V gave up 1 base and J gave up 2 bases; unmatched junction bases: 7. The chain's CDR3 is CASSLGLAGAHTDTQYF. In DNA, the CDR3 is TGTGCCAGCAGCTTAGGGTTAGCGGGGGCCCACACAGATACGCAGTATTTT.